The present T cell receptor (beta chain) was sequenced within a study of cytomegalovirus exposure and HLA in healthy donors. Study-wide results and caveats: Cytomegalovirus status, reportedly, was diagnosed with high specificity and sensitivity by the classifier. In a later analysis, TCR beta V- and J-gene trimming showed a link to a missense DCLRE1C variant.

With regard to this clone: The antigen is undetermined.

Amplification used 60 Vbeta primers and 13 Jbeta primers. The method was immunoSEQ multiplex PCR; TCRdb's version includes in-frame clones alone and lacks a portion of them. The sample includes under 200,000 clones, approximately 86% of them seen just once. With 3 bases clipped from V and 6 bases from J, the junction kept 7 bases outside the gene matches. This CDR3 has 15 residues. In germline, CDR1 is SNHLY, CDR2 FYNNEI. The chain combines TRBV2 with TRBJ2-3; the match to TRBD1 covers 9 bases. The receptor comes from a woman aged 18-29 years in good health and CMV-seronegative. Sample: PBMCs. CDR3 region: CASSELGQGLDTQYF. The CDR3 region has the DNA TGTGCCAGCAGTGAGTTGGGACAGGGATTGGATACGCAGTATTTT.